The T cell receptor beta chain described here comes from a study of shared clonotypes between healthy human individuals. Overall study findings and caveats: Sequencing depth was expected to influence donor clonotype sharing.

The CDR3 runs to 17 residues. Germline V CDR1 and CDR2: MNHNS, SASEGT. The ends were cut back, 1 base at V and 0 bases at J, with 16 bases in the middle. As for this clone: The antigen remains unidentified.

The protocol was immunoSEQ multiplex PCR, while the TCRdb copy is restricted to in-frame clones and leaves out a portion. The data contain fewer than 350,000 clones, about nine tenths of them singletons. Sequencing was carried out using memory CD8+ T cells sorted from blood. Subset denoted: CD45RO+ cells pooled with CCR7-negative TemRA cells. V is TRBV6-1 and J is TRBJ2-7; D could derive from TRBD1 or TRBD2 (6 bases each). This sequence originates from a man younger than 35 in good health. CDR3 nucleotide sequence: TGTGCCAGCAGTGAAGGTTCCCTAAGGGGGGCCTCCTACGAGCAGTACTTC. Translated: CASSEGSLRGASYEQYF.